One sample yielded the 15 T cell receptor beta chains listed below, sequenced in a study of blood T cell repertoires in COVID-19. Profiling relied on immunoSEQ multiplex PCR, and the TCRdb table lists in-frame clones only, not all of them. The profile shows almost 200,000 clones, around 90% of them singletons. The material sequenced was PBMCs or T cells enriched from blood (not recorded which). All receptors come from a woman aged 18-29 years who had recovered from COVID-19.

The gene calls are TRBV27 and TRBJ2-7; 7 bases agree with TRBD1. The CDR3 is made up of 15 amino acids. CDR1 and CDR2 (germline): MNHEY, SMNVEV (reference sequence). Losses at the gene ends were 0 bases for V and 6 bases for J; bases not matched to a gene: 8. The chain's CDR3 is CASSLSWQGVTEQYF. The CDR3 DNA reads TGTGCCAGCAGTTTATCGTGGCAGGGGGTGACCGAGCAGTACTTC.

This chain joins TRBV3-1 (or the pseudogene TRBV3-2) and TRBJ2-3; 7 nucleotides match TRBD1. The CDR3 loop spans 16 amino acids. Germline CDR1 and CDR2: LGHDT and YNNKEL (reference sequence). Trimming cost V 5 bases and J 0 bases; bases outside gene matches: 8. CDR3 DNA: TGTGCCAGCAGCATGACAGGGTTTTCTAGCACAGATACGCAGTATTTT. Protein product: CASSMTGFSSTDTQYF.

The V call is TRBV4-2, the J call TRBJ1-1; 10 positions agree with TRBD1. The CDR3 contains 17 residues. The V gene end was trimmed by 1 base and the J gene end by 2 bases; junction bases not matched to a gene: 7. Germline lookup yields CDR1 LGHNA and CDR2 YNFKEQ. The DNA for the CDR3 is TGTGCCAGCAGCCAAGTACAGGGACAGGGGCATAACACTGAAGCTTTCTTT. Translating gives CASSQVQGQGHNTEAFF.

This clone is a singleton in its sample. The chain employs TRBV5-6 and TRBJ1-1, with unresolved D. Trimming took off 4 bases at V and 3 bases at J, with 7 bases between the two ends. The CDR3 loop spans 12 amino acids. The germline V gene has CDR1 SGHDT and CDR2 YYEEEE. CDR3 nucleotides: TGTGCCAGCAGCAACGACTACACTGAAGCTTTCTTT. It encodes CASSNDYTEAFF. The complete variable domain, with remaining parts taken from reference TRBV5-6 and TRBJ1-1, reads DAGVTQSPTHLIKTRGQQVTLRCSPKSGHDTVSWYQQALGQGPQFIFQYYEEEERQRGNFPDRFSGHQFPNYSSELNVNALLLGDSALYLCASSNDYTEAFFGQGTRLTVV.

The genes are TRBV29-1 and TRBJ1-2; TRBD1 aligns across 9 bases. Germline trimming cut 7 bases from V and 7 bases from J; bases unmatched to any gene: 16. The CDR3 runs to 15 residues. The germline V gene has CDR1 SQVTM and CDR2 ANQGSEA. The CDR3 loop is CSASKPGQGTGGYTF. CDR3 DNA: TGCAGCGCGTCGAAGCCGGGACAGGGAACAGGTGGCTACACCTTC.

The chain combines TRBV3-1 (or the pseudogene TRBV3-2) with TRBJ2-7, with D perhaps matching TRBD2 (6 bases). Deletions cut 0 bases from V and 6 bases from J, with 15 bases between. This CDR3 is 15 amino acids long. Looked up from germline, CDR1 is LGHDT and CDR2 is YNNKEL (reference sequence). CDR3 region: CASSQDRGGFGEQYF. CDR3 DNA sequence: TGTGCCAGCAGCCAAGATCGTGGGGGGTTTGGCGAGCAGTACTTC.

V and J are TRBV19 and TRBJ1-6; D is undetermined. The CDR3 contains 13 residues. Germline V CDR1 and CDR2: LNHDA, SQIVND (reference sequence). Trimming stripped 7 bases from V and 10 bases from J, with 14 bases between. The CDR3 DNA reads TGTGCCAGTAAGTTCGCATCGGGATCACCCCTCCACTTT. Translating gives CASKFASGSPLHF.

The V call is TRBV2, the J call TRBJ1-5; TRBD1 is a possible D gene (5 bases). This CDR3 has 13 amino acids. From germline, CDR1 is SNHLY and CDR2 FYNNEI. The V gene lost 6 bases and the J gene lost 7 bases, with 13 bases spanning the gap. The CDR3, as DNA: TGTGCCAGCAGGGGGCAGGTCGAACAGCCCCAGCATTTT. Its protein is CASRGQVEQPQHF. Complete variable domain (other parts from reference TRBV2 and TRBJ1-5): EPEVTQTPSHQVTQMGQEVILRCVPISNHLYFYWYRQILGQKVEFLVSFYNNEISEKSEIFDDQFSVERPDGSNFTLKIRSTKLEDSAMYFCASRGQVEQPQHFGDGTRLSIL.

The chain links TRBV5-4 to TRBJ2-7; TRBD1 agrees at 8 bases. The CDR3 sequence is 15 residues long. Per germline, CDR1 SGHNT and CDR2 YYREEE (reference sequence). The ends lost 2 bases at V and 3 bases at J; junction bases unmatched: 7. CDR3 in DNA: TGTGCCAGCAGCTTCCCGGGACAGGAATACTACGAGCAGTACTTC. Its translation is CASSFPGQEYYEQYF.

The gene calls are TRBV15 and TRBJ1-5; D is unresolved. The germline V gene has CDR1 LNHNV and CDR2 YYDKDF (reference sequence). This CDR3 is built from 14 residues. Trimming removed 0 bases from V and 6 bases from J, with 9 bases in between. As DNA, the CDR3 is TGTGCCACCAGCAGAGATAGCGTTAGTCAGCCCCAGCATTTT. Amino acids: CATSRDSVSQPQHF.

This chain uses TRBV28 with TRBJ2-3, with 8 bases matching TRBD1. Trimming cost V 4 bases and J 5 bases; bases outside gene matches: 5. This CDR3 region has 14 residues. Per the germline V gene, CDR1 is MDHEN and CDR2 is SYDVKM. The DNA for the CDR3 is TGTGCCAGCAGTTCCAGGGGGCAATTAGATACGCAGTATTTT. It encodes CASSSRGQLDTQYF.

V is TRBV4-1 and J is TRBJ1-1; tentatively, D is TRBD1 (5 bases). The CDR3 has 13 amino acids. Looked up from germline, CDR1 is MGHRA and CDR2 is YSYEKL. V lost 6 bases, J lost 1 base, and 9 bases lay in between. The CDR3 sequence: CASRATGNTEAFF. The DNA for the CDR3 is TGCGCCAGCAGGGCCACAGGGAACACTGAAGCTTTCTTT.

The chain couples TRBV4-2 to TRBJ2-7; 8 bases map to TRBD1. This CDR3 contains 15 residues. CDR1 and CDR2 from the germline V gene are LGHNA and YNFKEQ. V was clipped by 0 bases and J by 6 bases; unmatched bases: 7. CDR3 bases: TGTGCCAGCAGCCAAGAGGTCGCGGACAGGGCCGAGCAGTACTTC. Protein product: CASSQEVADRAEQYF.

The rearrangement joins TRBV5-5 to TRBJ1-5, with TRBD1 matching 7 bases. Germline loops: CDR1 SGHKS, CDR2 YYEKEE (reference sequence). This CDR3 is built from 15 residues. Trimming cost V 4 bases and J 2 bases; bases outside gene matches: 6. This CDR3 is CASSPHDRGNQPQHF. The CDR3 DNA follows: TGTGCCAGCAGCCCTCATGACAGGGGCAATCAGCCCCAGCATTTT.

J is TRBJ1-6 and V is TRBV28, with D perhaps TRBD1 (5 bases). CDR3 length equals 14 residues. Germline loops: CDR1 MDHEN, CDR2 SYDVKM. V was pared by 3 bases and J by 10 bases, with 13 bases between. The CDR3 sequence is CASSLDGGNSPLHF. The CDR3 DNA reads TGTGCCAGCAGTTTGGACGGGGGGAACTCACCCCTCCACTTT.